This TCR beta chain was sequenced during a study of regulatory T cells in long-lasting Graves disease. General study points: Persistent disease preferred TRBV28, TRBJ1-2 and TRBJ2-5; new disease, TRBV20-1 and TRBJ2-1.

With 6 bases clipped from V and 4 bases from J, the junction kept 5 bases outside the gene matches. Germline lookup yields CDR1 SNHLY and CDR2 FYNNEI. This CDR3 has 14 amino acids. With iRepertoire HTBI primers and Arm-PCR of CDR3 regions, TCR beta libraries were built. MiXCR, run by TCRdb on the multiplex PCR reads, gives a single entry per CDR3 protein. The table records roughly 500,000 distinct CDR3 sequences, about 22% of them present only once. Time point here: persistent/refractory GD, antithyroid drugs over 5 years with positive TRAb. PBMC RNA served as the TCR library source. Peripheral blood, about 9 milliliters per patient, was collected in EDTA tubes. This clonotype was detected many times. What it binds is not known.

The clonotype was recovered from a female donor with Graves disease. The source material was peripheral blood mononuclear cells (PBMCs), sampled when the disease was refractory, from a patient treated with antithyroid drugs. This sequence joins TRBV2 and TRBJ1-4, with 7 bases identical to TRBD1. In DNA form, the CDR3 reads TGTGCCAGCAGCTCCGGGACAGATAATGAAAAACTGTTTTTT. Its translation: CASSSGTDNEKLFF.